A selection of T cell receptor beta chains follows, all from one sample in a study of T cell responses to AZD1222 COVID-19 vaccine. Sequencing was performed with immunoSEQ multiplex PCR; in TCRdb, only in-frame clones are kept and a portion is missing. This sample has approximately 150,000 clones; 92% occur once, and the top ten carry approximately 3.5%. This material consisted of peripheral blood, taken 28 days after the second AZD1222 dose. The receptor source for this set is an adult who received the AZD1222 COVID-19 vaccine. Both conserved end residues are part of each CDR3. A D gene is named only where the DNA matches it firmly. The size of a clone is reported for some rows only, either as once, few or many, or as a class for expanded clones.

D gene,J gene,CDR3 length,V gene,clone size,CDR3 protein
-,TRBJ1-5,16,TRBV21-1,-,CASSLEGQVSNQPQHF
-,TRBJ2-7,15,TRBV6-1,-,CASSEAGGGTYEQYF
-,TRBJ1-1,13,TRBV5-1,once,CASRTGSGTEAFF
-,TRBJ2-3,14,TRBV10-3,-,CAISESQNTDTQYF
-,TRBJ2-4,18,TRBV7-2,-,CASSLVFWETLAKNIQYF
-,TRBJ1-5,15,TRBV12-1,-,CASSFGRQGIQPQHF
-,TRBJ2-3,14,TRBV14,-,CASSQDWTTDTQYF
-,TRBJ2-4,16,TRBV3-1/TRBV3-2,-,CASSHRHSLAKNIQYF
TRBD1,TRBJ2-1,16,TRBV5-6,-,CASSLRDREFYNEQFF
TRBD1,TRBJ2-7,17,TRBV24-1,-,CATSDYSGTGGYYEQYF
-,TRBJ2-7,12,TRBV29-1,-,CSFGTNSYEQYF
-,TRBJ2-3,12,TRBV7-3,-,CASSPDLESQYF
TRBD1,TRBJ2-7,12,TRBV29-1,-,CSGWDRDDEQYF
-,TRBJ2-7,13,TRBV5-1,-,CASSLKGGYEQYF
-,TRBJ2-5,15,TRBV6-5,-,CASSQGYESQETQYF
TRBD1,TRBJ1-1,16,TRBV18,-,CASSTPGQGAGTEAFF
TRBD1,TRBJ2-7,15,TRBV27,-,CASSLIGQGAYEQYF
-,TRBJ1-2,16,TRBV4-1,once,CASSQEDLGDIYGYTF
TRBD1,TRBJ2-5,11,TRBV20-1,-,CSAPRGETQYF
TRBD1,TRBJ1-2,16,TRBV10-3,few,CAIREAGQRQNYGYTF
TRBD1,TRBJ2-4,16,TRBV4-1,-,CASSQGDPGQGAIQYF
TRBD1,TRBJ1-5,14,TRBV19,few,CASSLDRSYQPQHF
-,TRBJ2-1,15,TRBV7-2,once,CASSPSTRGLGEQFF
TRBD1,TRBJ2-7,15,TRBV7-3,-,CASSEGQASSYEQYF
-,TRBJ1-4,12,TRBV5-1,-,CASSLGAEKLFF
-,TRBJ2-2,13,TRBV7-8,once,CASSEHHTGELFF
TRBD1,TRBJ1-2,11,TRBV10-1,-,CASSGGGTVMF
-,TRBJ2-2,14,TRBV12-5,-,CASGLVAGIGELFF
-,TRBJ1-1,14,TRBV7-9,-,CASSLGPGETEAFF
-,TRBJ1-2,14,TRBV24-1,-,CATSDLTGGRGYTF